This is a list of T cell receptor beta chains from one sample in a study of long-term antiretroviral therapy in people with HIV. This table comes from immunoSEQ multiplex PCR, and its TCRdb copy is limited to in-frame clones, with some not included. This table holds some 30,000 clones, approximately 91% found once. The specimen comprised unsorted PBMCs, sampled 3.1 years after starting antiretroviral therapy. The receptors stem from a man aged 18 to 30 with HIV. Each CDR3 is given with its conserved first and last residue. Each record gives: J gene, clone size, V gene, D gene, CDR3 protein, CDR3 DNA. A D gene is named only where the DNA matches it firmly. Only some rows state a clone size, as once, few, many or a class for expanded clones.

TRBJ2-1	-	TRBV5-6	-	CASSLVGLSSYNEQFF	TGTGCCAGCAGCTTAGTCGGACTGAGCTCCTACAATGAGCAGTTCTTC
TRBJ2-7	-	TRBV29-1	-	CSVEETPGYEQYF	TGCAGCGTTGAAGAGACCCCGGGGTACGAGCAGTACTTC
TRBJ1-1	-	TRBV5-1	-	CASSLSDTEAFF	TGCGCCAGCAGCTTGTCGGACACTGAAGCTTTCTTT
TRBJ1-2	-	TRBV5-6	TRBD1	CASSPQGQNYGYTF	TGTGCCAGCAGCCCCCAGGGACAGAACTATGGCTACACCTTC
TRBJ2-7	-	TRBV6-6	TRBD1	CASINVGDRVYEQYF	TGTGCCAGCATCAACGTAGGGGACAGGGTCTACGAGCAGTACTTC
TRBJ1-3	-	TRBV5-1	-	CASSLEQGFSGNTIYF	TGCGCCAGCAGCTTGGAGCAGGGTTTCTCTGGAAACACCATATATTTT
TRBJ1-2	-	TRBV6-4	-	CASSGIGGGGYTF	TGTGCCAGCAGTGGAATCGGGGGAGGGGGCTACACCTTC
TRBJ2-7	-	TRBV7-2	TRBD1	CASGRQGFSGEQYF	TGTGCCAGCGGTAGACAGGGCTTCTCCGGCGAGCAGTACTTC
TRBJ1-2	once	TRBV27	-	CASSLRRTVLGGYTF	TGTGCCAGCAGTTTACGACGGACAGTACTAGGTGGCTACACCTTC
TRBJ2-7	-	TRBV7-2	TRBD2	CASSPEVAGGRFYEQYF	TGTGCCAGCAGCCCAGAGGTCGCGGGGGGCCGCTTCTACGAGCAGTACTTC
TRBJ2-5	-	TRBV11-2	TRBD2	CASWSGRVRETQYF	TGTGCCAGCTGGAGCGGGAGGGTGCGAGAGACCCAGTACTTC
TRBJ1-1	-	TRBV6-5	-	CASSFLGTQEAFF	TGTGCCAGCAGTTTCTTGGGGACCCAAGAAGCTTTCTTT
TRBJ2-3	once	TRBV10-3	TRBD2	CAIRGGEGTDTQYF	TGTGCCATCAGGGGGGGGGAGGGCACAGATACGCAGTATTTT
TRBJ1-4	-	TRBV15	-	CATSRERNEKLFF	TGTGCCACCAGCAGAGAGCGGAATGAAAAACTGTTTTTT
TRBJ1-1	-	TRBV10-3	-	CAISEGGEWGKNTEAFF	TGTGCCATCAGTGAAGGGGGTGAGTGGGGGAAGAACACTGAAGCTTTCTTT
TRBJ2-5	-	TRBV19	-	CASSVQGSETQYF	TGTGCCAGTAGTGTACAGGGCTCCGAGACCCAGTACTTC
TRBJ2-7	medium-sized	TRBV10-3	-	CAISEPSPNEQYF	TGTGCCATCAGTGAGCCTAGCCCCAACGAGCAGTACTTC
TRBJ2-1	once	TRBV7-3	TRBD2	CASSPRTSGGANEQFF	TGTGCCAGCAGCCCCCGGACTAGCGGGGGGGCGAATGAGCAGTTCTTC
TRBJ2-7	few	TRBV5-4	-	CASSSDSYEQYF	TGTGCCAGCAGCTCGGACAGCTACGAGCAGTACTTC
TRBJ2-7	-	TRBV18	-	CASSPGVDYEQYF	TGTGCCAGCTCACCAGGGGTTGATTACGAGCAGTACTTC
TRBJ2-7	-	TRBV28	-	CASSLGSGGHEQYF	TGTGCCAGCAGTTTGGGTAGCGGAGGACACGAGCAGTACTTC
TRBJ1-5	few	TRBV7-9	-	CASSLGNQPQHF	TGTGCCAGCAGCTTAGGGAATCAGCCCCAGCATTTT
TRBJ2-7	few	TRBV30	-	CAWSVSEDGEQYF	TGTGCCTGGAGTGTTAGTGAGGATGGCGAGCAGTACTTC